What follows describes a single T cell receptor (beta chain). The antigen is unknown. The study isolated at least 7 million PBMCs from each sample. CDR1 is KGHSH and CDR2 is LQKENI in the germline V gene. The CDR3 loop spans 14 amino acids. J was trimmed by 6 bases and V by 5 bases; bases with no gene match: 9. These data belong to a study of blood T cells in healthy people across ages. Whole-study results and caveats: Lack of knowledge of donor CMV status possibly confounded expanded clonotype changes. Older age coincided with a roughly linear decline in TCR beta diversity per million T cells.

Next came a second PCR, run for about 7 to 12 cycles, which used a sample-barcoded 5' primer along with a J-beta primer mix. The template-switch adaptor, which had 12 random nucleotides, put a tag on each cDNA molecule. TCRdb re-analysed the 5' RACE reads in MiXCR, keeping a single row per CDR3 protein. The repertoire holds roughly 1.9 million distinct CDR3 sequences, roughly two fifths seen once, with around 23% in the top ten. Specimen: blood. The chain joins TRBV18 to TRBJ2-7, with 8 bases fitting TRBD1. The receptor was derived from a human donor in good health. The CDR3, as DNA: TGTGCCAGCTCATACCGGGACAGGTCCAGCGAGCAGTACTTC. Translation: CASSYRDRSSEQYF.